This T cell receptor beta chain comes out of a study of blood T cells in healthy people across ages. A second PCR, run for about 6 to 11 cycles, used a sample-barcoded 5' primer plus a J-beta primer mix. TCRdb itself ran the 5' RACE reads through MiXCR, one entry per CDR3 protein. Of some 900,000 distinct CDR3 sequences in the sample, around 48% were seen once. Notes on the study in general: CMV infection status of these donors was not known.

Germline V gene lookup returns CDR1 MGHRA and CDR2 YSYEKL. This CDR3 contains 15 residues. The junction had 6 bases not matched to a gene; V was cut back by 4 bases and J by 1 base. On this clonotype itself: Its antigen is not known.

Isolated PBMCs totaled at least 6 million in each sample. This chain uses TRBV4-1 with TRBJ2-5; 7 bases are a match to TRBD1. This clonotype was obtained from a man aged 25-45 years in good health. The specimen sequenced was blood. The CDR3 DNA reads as TGCGCCAGCAGCCCCGAGGACAGGATCCAAGAGACCCAGTACTTC. Amino acid sequence: CASSPEDRIQETQYF.